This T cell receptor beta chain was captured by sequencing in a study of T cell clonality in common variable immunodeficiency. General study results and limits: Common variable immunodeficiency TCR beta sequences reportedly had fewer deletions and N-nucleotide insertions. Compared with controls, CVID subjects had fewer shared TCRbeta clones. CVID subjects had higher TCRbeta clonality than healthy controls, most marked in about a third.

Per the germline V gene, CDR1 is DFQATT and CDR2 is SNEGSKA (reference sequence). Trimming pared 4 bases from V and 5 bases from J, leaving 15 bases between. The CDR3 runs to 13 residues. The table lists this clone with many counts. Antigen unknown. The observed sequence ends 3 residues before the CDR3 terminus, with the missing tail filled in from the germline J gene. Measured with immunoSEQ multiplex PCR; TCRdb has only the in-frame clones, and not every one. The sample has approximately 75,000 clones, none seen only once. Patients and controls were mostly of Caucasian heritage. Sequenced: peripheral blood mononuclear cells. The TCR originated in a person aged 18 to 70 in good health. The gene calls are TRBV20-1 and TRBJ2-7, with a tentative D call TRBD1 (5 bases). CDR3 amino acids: CSANSGRVDEQYF. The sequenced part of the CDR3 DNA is TGCAGTGCTAATTCGGGCAGGGTGGACGAG.